The sequence of this T cell receptor beta chain was determined in a study of cytomegalovirus exposure and HLA in healthy donors. General study findings and limits: Rarity marked most TCR sequences, yet some public TCRs occurred in many donors.

V shed 5 bases, J shed 5 bases, and the junction held 16 bases outside the gene matches. The CDR3 runs to 17 residues. From germline, CDR1 is SGHTA and CDR2 FQGNSA. Vbeta (60) and Jbeta (13) primers were used in the PCR. Profiled with immunoSEQ multiplex PCR; TCRdb holds only in-frame clones, not every one. The top ten hold roughly 4.5% of the sample, which has 130,000 to 150,000 clones, roughly four fifths seen once. Turning to this clone: Its antigen is as yet unknown.

The receptor was derived from a man between 40 and 49 years old in good health and CMV-seropositive. The specimen was PBMCs. The chain is built from TRBV7-2 and TRBJ1-2, with 8 bases that match TRBD1. This chain's CDR3 is CASSQRTGFGGIYGYTF. The DNA of the CDR3 is TGTGCCAGCAGCCAACGGACAGGGTTCGGGGGAATTTATGGCTACACCTTC.